These T cell receptor beta chains were read from a single sample in a study of cytomegalovirus exposure and HLA in healthy donors. Sequencing was performed with immunoSEQ multiplex PCR; in TCRdb, only in-frame clones are kept and a portion is missing. The sample includes 45,000 to 70,000 clones, approximately 93% of them seen just once. Sequenced material: PBMCs. The receptor set was obtained from a woman aged 18-29 years in good health and CMV-seronegative. CDR3s include the opening cysteine and the closing phenylalanine or tryptophan. A D gene is named only where the DNA matches it firmly. Clone size is shown for a subset of rows, as once, few, many or a class of expanded clone.

once | - | TRBJ2-3 | TRBV11-2 | CASSASGRDTQYF | TGTGCCAGCAGCGCAAGTGGCAGAGATACGCAGTATTTT
- | - | TRBJ2-7 | TRBV10-3 | CAISPRQGYEQYF | TGTGCCATCAGCCCCAGACAAGGCTACGAGCAGTACTTC
- | - | TRBJ2-2 | TRBV11-2 | CASPTEYTGELFF | TGTGCCAGCCCAACGGAGTACACCGGGGAGCTGTTTTTT
- | - | TRBJ2-5 | TRBV5-1 | CASSLGGKDQETQYF | TGCGCCAGCAGCTTGGGAGGGAAGGACCAAGAGACCCAGTACTTC
- | TRBD2 | TRBJ2-1 | TRBV4-3 | CASSQTGTSGRDEQFF | TGCGCCAGCAGCCAAACCGGGACTAGCGGGAGGGATGAGCAGTTCTTC
- | - | TRBJ1-1 | TRBV4-3 | CASSLGAKASSEAFF | TGCGCCAGCAGCCTGGGGGCCAAAGCAAGCTCTGAAGCTTTCTTT
- | TRBD1 | TRBJ1-6 | TRBV14 | CASSQIPGGQVDGSPLHF | TGTGCCAGCAGCCAAATCCCTGGGGGACAGGTCGACGGCTCACCCCTCCACTTT
- | - | TRBJ2-2 | TRBV15 | CATSRWDTGHGELFF | TGTGCCACCAGCAGGTGGGACACGGGGCACGGGGAGCTGTTTTTT
- | - | TRBJ2-1 | TRBV4-3 | CASSQSRGNEQFF | TGCGCCAGCAGCCAAAGTCGAGGGAATGAGCAGTTCTTC
- | TRBD1 | TRBJ2-7 | TRBV9 | CASSVGTAPYYEQYF | TGTGCCAGCAGCGTTGGGACAGCTCCGTACTACGAGCAGTACTTC
once | - | TRBJ1-1 | TRBV15 | CATSAGGPEAFF | TGTGCCACCAGCGCGGGAGGCCCTGAAGCTTTCTTT
- | - | TRBJ1-2 | TRBV13 | CASSFRVLSYGYTF | TGTGCCAGCAGCTTCCGGGTGTTGAGCTATGGCTACACCTTC
- | TRBD1 | TRBJ1-1 | TRBV14 | CASSQGPPTGGDEEAFF | TGTGCCAGCAGCCAAGGCCCCCCGACAGGGGGCGACGAGGAAGCTTTCTTT
- | - | TRBJ1-1 | TRBV2 | CASRNIYNTEAFF | TGTGCCAGCAGGAATATCTATAACACTGAAGCTTTCTTT
once | - | TRBJ1-1 | TRBV7-9 | CASSAPTQSPEAFF | TGTGCCAGCAGCGCACCGACTCAGAGCCCTGAAGCTTTCTTT
- | TRBD1 | TRBJ2-1 | TRBV6-4 | CASSETLPGQGVGEQFF | TGTGCCAGCAGTGAAACCCTTCCAGGACAGGGGGTCGGGGAGCAGTTCTTC
- | - | TRBJ2-1 | TRBV6-1 | CASRVLYNEQFF | TGTGCCAGCAGGGTACTCTACAATGAGCAGTTCTTC
- | - | TRBJ2-1 | TRBV30 | CAWNVKGTGRNEQFF | TGTGCCTGGAATGTTAAGGGGACTGGACGTAATGAGCAGTTCTTC
- | TRBD1 | TRBJ1-2 | TRBV6-1 | CASNPKGDSYGYTF | TGTGCCAGCAACCCCAAGGGGGACAGCTATGGCTACACCTTC
few | TRBD1 | TRBJ1-6 | TRBV6-1 | CASRTGGTSPLHF | TGTGCCAGCAGGACAGGGGGAACGTCACCCCTCCACTTT
- | - | TRBJ1-1 | TRBV10-3 | CAISESAKYTEAFF | TGTGCCATCAGTGAGTCCGCGAAATACACTGAAGCTTTCTTT
- | TRBD2 | TRBJ2-1 | TRBV7-6 | CASSPLSSGRSYNEQFF | TGTGCCAGCAGCCCCCTGTCTAGCGGGAGGTCCTACAATGAGCAGTTCTTC
- | - | TRBJ2-1 | TRBV10-3 | CAISEGGGAASYNEQFF | TGTGCCATCAGTGAGGGGGGCGGAGCGGCATCCTACAATGAGCAGTTCTTC
- | - | TRBJ2-5 | TRBV30 | CAWSALVGGQETQYF | TGTGCCTGGAGTGCCCTCGTTGGGGGGCAAGAGACCCAGTACTTC
- | - | TRBJ2-7 | TRBV19 | CASSREHNYEQYF | TGTGCCAGTAGCCGGGAACACAACTACGAGCAGTACTTC
- | - | TRBJ2-3 | TRBV18 | CASSPRPGTDTQYF | TGTGCCAGCTCACCGCGCCCTGGCACAGATACGCAGTATTTT
- | - | TRBJ1-6 | TRBV18 | CASSPLRAENLHF | TGTGCCAGCTCCCCTCTCAGGGCCGAAAACCTCCACTTT
- | TRBD2 | TRBJ2-1 | TRBV2 | CASSGLAGGRRYEQFF | TGTGCCAGCAGTGGACTAGCGGGGGGCCGACGGTATGAGCAGTTCTTC
- | TRBD1 | TRBJ2-3 | TRBV5-6 | CASSYTPPGQLYTDTQYF | TGTGCCAGCAGCTACACTCCGCCGGGACAGCTCTACACAGATACGCAGTATTTT